What follows are 9 T cell receptor beta chains derived from one specimen sequenced in a study of post-analysis software for immune sequencing data. Antigens for these TCRs are unknown. Findings of the study overall: Patients had higher frequencies than controls of a handful of TRBV segments, including TRBV5-6, TRBV5-1 and TRBV20-1.

Included in the TCR beta cDNA libraries were unique molecular identifiers. TCRdb passed the PCR reads through MiXCR, listing each CDR3 protein once. This table holds approximately 660,000 distinct CDR3 sequences, around 60% found once. The sample was blood. The origin of the receptors is a girl aged 2-10 years with multiple sclerosis.

This clonotype showed up just a few times. The chain combines TRBV20-1 with TRBJ1-2, with D perhaps TRBD1 (5 bases). Trimming shortened V by 3 bases and J by 2 bases, and 10 bases separated the two germline ends. CDR3 size: 13 residues. Germline V CDR1 and CDR2: DFQATT, SNEGSKA (reference sequence). Written as DNA, the CDR3 is TGCAGTGCTAGGGGGCAGGCGAACTATGGCTACACCTTC. Encoded protein: CSARGQANYGYTF.

This chain connects TRBV28 to TRBJ2-3; 8 nucleotides agree with TRBD2. J was trimmed by 1 base and V by 3 bases; bases with no gene match: 6. From germline, CDR1 is MDHEN and CDR2 SYDVKM. The CDR3 spans 16 residues. The CDR3 sequence: CASSFSSGSGTDTQYF. CDR3 in DNA: TGTGCCAGCAGTTTTTCCAGCGGGAGTGGCACAGATACGCAGTATTTT.

V is TRBV4-3 and J is TRBJ1-1; the D is unclear. V gave up 0 bases and J gave up 7 bases, with 12 bases separating them. Germline V gene lookup returns CDR1 LGHNA and CDR2 YSLEER. The CDR3 length is 14 residues. In nucleotides, the CDR3 is TGCGCCAGCAGCCAAGAAAAGGGAAAGATTGAAGCTTTCTTT. It translates to CASSQEKGKIEAFF.

The J gene is TRBJ2-5, the V gene TRBV12-3 or TRBV12-4, with 7 bases matching TRBD2. V lost 8 bases, J lost 5 bases, and 8 bases stayed unmatched. This CDR3 spans 13 amino acids. The CDR3 loop is CASRRGELETQYF. CDR3 coding DNA: TGTGCCAGCCGCCGGGGGGAACTGGAGACCCAGTACTTC.

The chain carries TRBV6-5 and TRBJ2-7; possible D gene TRBD2, 6 bases. Germline assignment: CDR1 MNHEY and CDR2 SVGAGI. This CDR3 has 13 residues. V lost 0 bases to trimming and J lost 7 bases, with 10 bases between them. The CDR3 nucleotides are TGTGCCAGCAGTTACTCAGGCGCGGGAGAGCAGTACTTC. It is translated as CASSYSGAGEQYF.

At least ten counts were recorded for this clonotype. The CDR3 protein is CASSRDRGPYNEQFF. In DNA, the CDR3 is TGTGCCAGCAGCCGGGACAGGGGGCCCTACAATGAGCAGTTCTTC. The rearrangement uses TRBV7-2 and TRBJ2-1; the match to TRBD1 covers 12 bases. The CDR3 is made up of 15 amino acids. V shed 5 bases, J shed 2 bases, and the junction held 1 base outside the gene matches. Germline-derived CDR1 and CDR2 are SGHTA and FQGNSA.

The chain has TRBV20-1 and TRBJ2-3; D uncertain. Germline V gives CDR1 DFQATT, CDR2 SNEGSKA (reference sequence). V dropped 1 base and J dropped 4 bases, with 6 bases sitting between them. CDR3 size: 12 residues. In nucleotides, the CDR3 is TGCAGTGCTAGAGCCCGAGCAGATACGCAGTATTTT. The encoded protein is CSARARADTQYF.

The chain couples TRBV11-2 to TRBJ2-3; the match to TRBD2 covers 9 bases. CDR1 is SGHAT and CDR2 is FQNNGV in the germline V gene. Losses at the gene ends were 1 base for V and 2 bases for J; bases not matched to a gene: 10. The CDR3 runs 18 residues. The CDR3 here is CASSLVATSGFNTDTQYF. The CDR3 coding sequence is TGTGCCAGCAGCTTAGTAGCCACTAGCGGGTTTAACACAGATACGCAGTATTTT.

This chain connects TRBV7-8 to TRBJ2-3; no reliable D call. This CDR3 has 15 residues. Per the germline V gene, CDR1 is SGHVS and CDR2 is FQNEAQ. V lost 1 base and J lost 4, with 12 bases in between. The CDR3 DNA sequence: TGTGCCAGCAGCTTAGTAGGCATAAGCTCAGATACGCAGTATTTT. It translates to CASSLVGISSDTQYF.